Listed below are T cell receptor beta chains from one sample, sequenced in a study of blood T cell repertoires in COVID-19. Libraries were prepared by immunoSEQ multiplex PCR; TCRdb keeps only in-frame clonotypes and omits some of them. In the table there are roughly 70,000 clones, around 88% of which are singletons. Sequencing was done on a sample of peripheral blood. The origin of the receptors is an elderly woman with acute or convalescent COVID-19. CDR3s leave out the opening cysteine and the closing phenylalanine or tryptophan. A D gene is named only where the DNA matches it firmly. Where a row states a size, it is once, few, many or the class of an expanded clone; other rows omit it.

j_gene: TRBJ1-2
d_gene: TRBD1
abundance: -
v_gene: TRBV28
CDR3aa: ASSSYQQGAGGYT

j_gene: TRBJ2-3
d_gene: TRBD1
abundance: few
v_gene: TRBV5-6
CDR3aa: ASSVYRGPSTDTQY

j_gene: TRBJ2-2
d_gene: TRBD2
abundance: -
v_gene: TRBV7-2
CDR3aa: ASSLIGTSAGELF

j_gene: TRBJ1-1
d_gene: -
abundance: once
v_gene: TRBV2
CDR3aa: ASSTKRETEAF

j_gene: TRBJ1-2
d_gene: TRBD1
abundance: few
v_gene: TRBV28
CDR3aa: ASSPVDREDYGYT

j_gene: TRBJ2-1
d_gene: TRBD2
abundance: -
v_gene: TRBV9
CDR3aa: ASSVGVTSGDNEQF

j_gene: TRBJ2-5
d_gene: -
abundance: -
v_gene: TRBV5-1
CDR3aa: ASSLTNRAETQY

j_gene: TRBJ1-2
d_gene: TRBD1
abundance: -
v_gene: TRBV19
CDR3aa: ASSFPGQGNYGYT

j_gene: TRBJ2-7
d_gene: TRBD2
abundance: once
v_gene: TRBV5-1
CDR3aa: ASSRDGTSSYEQY

j_gene: TRBJ1-2
d_gene: -
abundance: -
v_gene: TRBV28
CDR3aa: ASSVQGFANYGYT

j_gene: TRBJ1-1
d_gene: TRBD1
abundance: -
v_gene: TRBV6-5
CDR3aa: ASTKAGGLNTEAF

j_gene: TRBJ2-4
d_gene: TRBD1
abundance: -
v_gene: TRBV6-6
CDR3aa: ASNGQGGAQGNIQY

j_gene: TRBJ2-2
d_gene: -
abundance: -
v_gene: TRBV7-2
CDR3aa: ASSRLSRELF

j_gene: TRBJ1-4
d_gene: TRBD1
abundance: few
v_gene: TRBV19
CDR3aa: ASRNPDREEKLF

j_gene: TRBJ1-2
d_gene: -
abundance: -
v_gene: TRBV6-5
CDR3aa: ASSPGQIYGYT

j_gene: TRBJ2-7
d_gene: -
abundance: -
v_gene: TRBV5-1
CDR3aa: ASSLGYSYEQY

j_gene: TRBJ2-7
d_gene: TRBD2
abundance: -
v_gene: TRBV5-6
CDR3aa: ASSLEGGRFYEQY

j_gene: TRBJ1-2
d_gene: -
abundance: -
v_gene: TRBV5-4
CDR3aa: ASSLAGSNGYT

j_gene: TRBJ2-2
d_gene: -
abundance: -
v_gene: TRBV12-3/TRBV12-4
CDR3aa: ASRATGELF

j_gene: TRBJ2-7
d_gene: -
abundance: -
v_gene: TRBV6-6
CDR3aa: ASSSGVYEQY

j_gene: TRBJ1-1
d_gene: TRBD1
abundance: -
v_gene: TRBV18
CDR3aa: ASKTGARNTEAF

j_gene: TRBJ2-1
d_gene: TRBD2
abundance: -
v_gene: TRBV28
CDR3aa: ASNPLVGLAGGFNEQF

j_gene: TRBJ2-2
d_gene: -
abundance: -
v_gene: TRBV12-3/TRBV12-4
CDR3aa: ASSLSAGELF

j_gene: TRBJ2-1
d_gene: -
abundance: -
v_gene: TRBV19
CDR3aa: ASRREGDSYNEQF

j_gene: TRBJ1-6
d_gene: -
abundance: once
v_gene: TRBV28
CDR3aa: ASSGGQSYNSPLH

j_gene: TRBJ1-2
d_gene: TRBD1
abundance: -
v_gene: TRBV20-1
CDR3aa: SASRTGGYGYT

j_gene: TRBJ2-3
d_gene: TRBD2
abundance: -
v_gene: TRBV27
CDR3aa: ASTPSGRATDTQY

j_gene: TRBJ1-1
d_gene: -
abundance: -
v_gene: TRBV4-1
CDR3aa: ASSQAGRSITEAF

j_gene: TRBJ1-1
d_gene: -
abundance: -
v_gene: TRBV5-4
CDR3aa: ASSPGGAPTEAF

j_gene: TRBJ2-7
d_gene: TRBD1
abundance: -
v_gene: TRBV5-6
CDR3aa: ASRAGTGHYEQY

j_gene: TRBJ2-1
d_gene: TRBD2
abundance: -
v_gene: TRBV9
CDR3aa: ASSVGLAGIGEQF

j_gene: TRBJ1-2
d_gene: TRBD1
abundance: -
v_gene: TRBV27
CDR3aa: ASSSLVGTGVSQSYT

j_gene: TRBJ2-1
d_gene: -
abundance: -
v_gene: TRBV4-2
CDR3aa: ASSQGSTSNEQF

j_gene: TRBJ2-3
d_gene: -
abundance: -
v_gene: TRBV6-5
CDR3aa: ASTLDLTDTQY